Given below is one T cell receptor beta chain in context. Its antigen is undetermined. The data originate from a study of shared clonotypes between healthy human individuals. HIV-negative, healthy adults without recent acute infections or vaccinations were the donors. The authors ran the assay at deep level. Produced via immunoSEQ multiplex PCR; TCRdb's table is partial and in-frame only. The data show approximately 2.1 million clones, with 85% to 95% seen just once and 0.39% held by the top ten. Overall study results and limits: Naive CD4 clonotypes overlapped across a few donors at roughly 5.1%.

CDR3 length: 13 amino acids. The germline gives CDR1 SGHDN, CDR2 FVKESK. Trimming took off 4 bases at V and 0 bases at J, with 5 bases between the two ends. Sequenced input: naive CD4+ T cells from PBMCs. Subset described: CD45RA+ positively selected. The chain recombines TRBV14 with TRBJ2-3; D is undetermined. The TCR originated in a man in his late teens or twenties in good health. Some clones in this sample may be carry-over from other donors' samples. The CDR3, as DNA: TGTGCCAGCAGCCCTGGTAGCACAGATACGCAGTATTTT. Protein product: CASSPGSTDTQYF.